This TCR beta chain was sequenced for a study of blood T cell repertoires in COVID-19. About the study: Italy, Spain and the United States were the sources of the convalescent and acute COVID-19 samples. The cDNA or gDNA used as material had been derived from T cells, B-cell-depleted T cells, or PBMCs.

V shed 1 base and J shed 4 bases, with 7 bases lying between them. The germline gives CDR1 SGHAT, CDR2 FQNNGV. This CDR3 spans 13 amino acids. In the study's own analysis: The assay estimated nucleated cells by amplifying reference gene primers. Sequenced by immunoSEQ multiplex PCR; TCRdb stores in-frame clones only, minus some. That table supplies the V and J calls and clone size; D and trimming were determined from the DNA. The sample has just over 250,000 clones, 91% seen once; the top ten hold around 2.5%. Sequencing input: peripheral blood. V gene TRBV11-2 combines with J gene TRBJ1-1; no clear D. The TCR comes from a person aged 18-35 years with COVID-19, enrolled during active disease. The CDR3 is CASSLGWATEAFF. The DNA for the CDR3 is TGTGCCAGCAGCTTAGGGTGGGCCACTGAAGCTTTCTTT. The full variable domain, completed using reference TRBV11-2 and TRBJ1-1, is EAGVAQSPRYKIIEKRQSVAFWCNPISGHATLYWYQQILGQGPKLLIQFQNNGVVDDSQLPKDRFSAERLKGVDSTLKIQPAKLEDSAVYLCASSLGWATEAFFGQGTRLTVV.